These 8 T cell receptor beta chains were all obtained from the same sample, sequenced in a study of CD8 T cells in Susac syndrome. An input of roughly 0.5 to 1 ug of RNA was subjected to reverse transcription using random hexamers. Using its own MiXCR run on the immunoSEQ multiplex PCR reads, TCRdb lists one record per CDR3 protein. The profile shows approximately 180,000 distinct CDR3 sequences, about 94% of them singletons. The sample was CD4+ T cells from PBMCs. The receptors were gathered from a human donor with multiple sclerosis.

The rearrangement uses TRBV11-2 and TRBJ2-1; 8 nucleotides align to TRBD2. V lost 3 bases, J lost 9 bases, and 7 bases stayed unmatched. The length of the CDR3 is 14 residues. CDR1 and CDR2 from the germline V gene are SGHAT and FQNNGV. The CDR3 loop reads CASSFGRTSPEQFF. The CDR3 DNA is TGTGCCAGCAGCTTTGGCCGGACTAGCCCTGAGCAGTTCTTC.

This clonotype was recorded only once. This chain joins TRBV29-1 and TRBJ2-3; weak D call: TRBD1 (6 bases). The germline V gene has CDR1 SQVTM and CDR2 ANQGSEA. Trimming stripped 4 bases from V and 4 bases from J, with 15 bases between. The CDR3 consists of 14 residues. The CDR3 region has the DNA TGCAGCGTTGGTTTTGGCAGGGGCGCAGATACGCAGTATTTT. The encoded protein is CSVGFGRGADTQYF.

V gene TRBV13 combines with J gene TRBJ1-2; D may be TRBD1 (6 bases). V was trimmed by 4 bases and J by 4 bases, leaving 19 bases between them. The CDR3 has 16 amino acids. Germline V gene data show CDR1 as PRHDT and CDR2 as FYEKMQ (reference sequence). CDR3 region: CASSSGHVSRFYGYTF. CDR3 sequence (DNA): TGTGCCAGCAGCTCGGGACACGTTTCTCGCTTCTATGGCTACACCTTC.

The V gene is TRBV3-1, the J gene TRBJ2-7; D is unclear. The germline gives CDR1 LGHDT, CDR2 YNNKEL (reference sequence). The CDR3 extends over 14 amino acids. Trimming took 2 bases from V and 0 from J, leaving 8 bases between them. CDR3 coding DNA: TGTGCCAGCAGCCAACAGCAGTACTCCTACGAGCAGTACTTC. Its translation: CASSQQQYSYEQYF.

The rearrangement uses TRBV20-1 and TRBJ1-1; 9 positions agree with TRBD1. Germline V gene data show CDR1 as DFQATT and CDR2 as SNEGSKA (reference sequence). The CDR3 runs 13 residues. V dropped 5 bases and J dropped 2; count of bases not matched to a gene: 3. CDR3 amino acids: CSAAQGANTEAFF. DNA for the CDR3: TGCAGTGCTGCACAGGGGGCAAACACTGAAGCTTTCTTT.

The gene calls are TRBV9 and TRBJ2-2; no definite D call. The CDR3 loop spans 15 amino acids. CDR1 is SGDLS and CDR2 is YYNGEE in the germline V gene. Trimming cost V 1 base and J 5 bases, with 12 bases left between them. CDR3 sequence: CASSVIEEQTGELFF. The DNA for the CDR3 is TGTGCCAGCAGCGTAATAGAAGAACAGACCGGGGAGCTGTTTTTT.

Only one count was recorded for this clonotype. The chain links TRBV5-6 to TRBJ2-1; D ambiguous. This CDR3 has 12 residues. Germline V CDR1 and CDR2: SGHDT, YYEEEE. Trimming pared 0 bases from V and 8 bases from J, leaving 6 bases between. CDR3 residues: CASSLVQHEQFF. In DNA form, the CDR3 reads TGTGCCAGCAGCTTGGTTCAGCATGAGCAGTTCTTC.

The V call is TRBV25-1, the J call TRBJ1-6; no clear D. Between the trimmed V and J ends, which lost 7 bases and 7 bases, there was a span of 11 bases. The CDR3 spans 13 residues. Per germline, CDR1 MGHDK and CDR2 SYGVNS. The CDR3 DNA reads as TGTGCCAGCAAGGTGGAATCGAATTCACCCCTCCACTTT. Translating it yields CASKVESNSPLHF.